A selection of T cell receptor beta chains follows, all from one sample in a study of early stage breast cancer tumors. Profiled with immunoSEQ multiplex PCR; TCRdb holds only in-frame clones, not every one. The table records some 48,000 clones, 83% of them present only once. Sequencing input: blood. These TCRs come from a person aged 45 to 59 with breast cancer. Both conserved end residues are part of each CDR3. A D gene is named only where the DNA matches it firmly. Not all rows give a size; the values are once, few, many and, for expanded clones, a class.

D gene	V gene	J gene	clone size	CDR3 protein	CDR3 DNA
.	TRBV29-1	TRBJ2-7	.	CSVKPDSYEQYF	TGCAGCGTTAAACCTGACTCCTACGAGCAGTACTTC
.	TRBV5-6	TRBJ2-1	.	CASSLNREDYNEQFF	TGTGCCAGCAGCCTTAACCGGGAAGACTACAATGAGCAGTTCTTC
.	TRBV13	TRBJ1-4	.	CASSFSNEKLFF	TGTGCCAGCAGCTTTTCTAATGAAAAACTGTTTTTT
.	TRBV10-3	TRBJ1-3	.	CAISELAGARNTIYF	TGTGCCATCAGTGAGTTGGCAGGGGCGAGAAACACCATATATTTT
TRBD1	TRBV2	TRBJ1-2	few	CASSGTGDVYGYTF	TGTGCCAGCAGTGGGACAGGGGATGTCTATGGCTACACCTTC
TRBD1	TRBV10-3	TRBJ2-2	.	CAISESTGGIGAGELFF	TGTGCCATCAGTGAGTCGACAGGGGGCATAGGCGCCGGGGAGCTGTTTTTT
TRBD1	TRBV9	TRBJ1-1	.	CASSATDRGPLVNTEAFF	TGTGCCAGCAGCGCCACAGACAGGGGGCCTTTGGTGAACACTGAAGCTTTCTTT
TRBD1	TRBV7-2	TRBJ1-2	.	CASSSYEQGSGYTF	TGTGCCAGCAGCTCTTATGAACAGGGGAGCGGCTACACCTTC
.	TRBV5-1	TRBJ2-7	few	CASSLGGFGYEQYF	TGCGCCAGCAGCCTAGGGGGTTTCGGCTACGAGCAGTACTTC
TRBD1	TRBV5-1	TRBJ1-1	.	CASKFTSGQGGSKNTEAFF	TGCGCCAGCAAATTTACCTCGGGACAGGGAGGATCGAAGAACACTGAAGCTTTCTTT
TRBD1	TRBV5-1	TRBJ2-1	.	CASSLEGAAYNEQFF	TGCGCCAGCAGCTTGGAGGGGGCGGCCTACAATGAGCAGTTCTTC
TRBD1	TRBV19	TRBJ1-1	few	CAVSTPWADRVNTEAFF	TGTGCCGTTAGTACCCCATGGGCCGACAGGGTGAACACTGAAGCTTTCTTT
TRBD2	TRBV7-9	TRBJ2-7	.	CASSLAASGAYEQYF	TGTGCCAGCAGCTTAGCGGCTAGCGGGGCCTACGAGCAGTACTTC
TRBD1	TRBV11-3	TRBJ2-7	.	CASSLGQGGYNEQYF	TGTGCCAGCAGCTTGGGACAGGGGGGCTACAACGAGCAGTACTTC
TRBD1	TRBV6-6	TRBJ2-5	once	CASSYPGTDQETQYF	TGTGCCAGCAGTTACCCTGGGACAGACCAAGAGACCCAGTACTTC
.	TRBV6-1	TRBJ1-2	.	CASSDHREFYGYTF	TGTGCCAGCAGTGACCACCGGGAGTTCTATGGCTACACCTTC
.	TRBV7-2	TRBJ2-1	.	CASRGAGPNEQFF	TGTGCCAGCCGAGGGGCGGGGCCCAATGAGCAGTTCTTC
TRBD2	TRBV7-3	TRBJ2-7	.	CASSPGLAGENEQYF	TGTGCCAGCAGCCCGGGACTAGCGGGAGAGAACGAGCAGTACTTC
TRBD1	TRBV5-8	TRBJ1-4	.	CASSQTGQGTNEKLFF	TGTGCCAGCAGCCAAACGGGACAGGGGACGAATGAAAAACTGTTTTTT
.	TRBV5-1	TRBJ2-5	.	CASSPNFEETQYF	TGCGCCAGCAGCCCCAATTTCGAAGAGACCCAGTACTTC
.	TRBV7-2	TRBJ1-3	.	CASGMASGNTIYF	TGTGCCAGCGGGATGGCGTCTGGAAACACCATATATTTT
TRBD1	TRBV19	TRBJ2-1	.	CASSILGTGRGNEQFF	TGTGCCAGTAGTATCTTGGGGACAGGAAGGGGCAATGAGCAGTTCTTC
TRBD1	TRBV5-4	TRBJ2-7	.	CASSLQGSYEQYF	TGTGCCAGCAGCTTACAGGGGTCCTACGAGCAGTACTTC
.	TRBV10-1	TRBJ1-1	.	CASRAGSDEISEAFF	TGCGCCAGCAGAGCCGGTTCCGACGAGATTAGTGAAGCTTTCTTT
.	TRBV7-2	TRBJ1-1	.	CASSLVRGRRTEAFF	TGTGCCAGCAGCTTAGTTAGGGGGAGGAGGACTGAAGCTTTCTTT
.	TRBV7-8	TRBJ2-5	.	CASSLDGGSWETQYF	TGTGCCAGCAGCTTAGATGGGGGTTCATGGGAGACCCAGTACTTC
.	TRBV4-2	TRBJ2-1	.	CASSQSGASEYNEQFF	TGTGCCAGCAGCCAAAGTGGAGCCTCGGAATACAATGAGCAGTTCTTC
.	TRBV19	TRBJ2-5	.	CASSMGTSTGETQYF	TGTGCCAGTAGTATGGGAACCTCCACCGGAGAGACCCAGTACTTC
.	TRBV7-2	TRBJ1-2	.	CASSLNSAGTGGYTF	TGTGCCAGCAGTCTAAATAGCGCAGGGACGGGGGGCTACACCTTC
.	TRBV4-3	TRBJ1-5	few	CASSQDHSGNQPQHF	TGCGCCAGCAGCCAAGATCACAGTGGCAATCAGCCCCAGCATTTT
TRBD1	TRBV7-2	TRBJ1-5	medium-sized	CASSPRGSGNQPQHF	TGTGCCAGCAGCCCCAGGGGGTCGGGCAATCAGCCCCAGCATTTT
TRBD1	TRBV2	TRBJ2-7	.	CASSLGTGYTYEQYF	TGTGCCAGCAGCCTTGGGACAGGCTATACCTACGAGCAGTACTTC
TRBD1	TRBV7-2	TRBJ2-7	.	CASSLRQGPYEQYF	TGTGCCAGCAGCCTACGACAGGGGCCCTACGAGCAGTACTTC
.	TRBV10-3	TRBJ2-3	.	CAISENGVDTQYF	TGTGCCATCAGTGAAAACGGAGTAGATACGCAGTATTTT
.	TRBV18	TRBJ1-2	once	CASSTIGSGGLDYGYTF	TGTGCCAGCTCCACCATCGGCTCGGGGGGCCTTGACTATGGCTACACCTTC
.	TRBV7-9	TRBJ2-3	.	CASIWRDAGTDTQYF	TGTGCCAGCATTTGGCGGGACGCGGGCACAGATACGCAGTATTTT
.	TRBV9	TRBJ2-3	.	CASSTKAAITDTQYF	TGTGCCAGCAGCACCAAAGCGGCCATCACAGATACGCAGTATTTT